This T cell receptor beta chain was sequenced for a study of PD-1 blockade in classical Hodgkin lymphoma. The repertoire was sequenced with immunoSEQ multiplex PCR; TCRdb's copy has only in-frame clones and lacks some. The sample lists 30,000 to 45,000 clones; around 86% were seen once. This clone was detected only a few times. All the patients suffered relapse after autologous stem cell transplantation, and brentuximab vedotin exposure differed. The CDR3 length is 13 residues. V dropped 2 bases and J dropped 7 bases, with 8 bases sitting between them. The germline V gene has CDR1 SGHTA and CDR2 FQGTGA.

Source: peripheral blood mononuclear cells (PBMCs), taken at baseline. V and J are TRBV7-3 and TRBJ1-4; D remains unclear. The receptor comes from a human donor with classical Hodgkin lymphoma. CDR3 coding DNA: TGTGCCAGCAGCTTAGGGGTTGGTGAAAAACTGTTTTTT. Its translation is CASSLGVGEKLFF.